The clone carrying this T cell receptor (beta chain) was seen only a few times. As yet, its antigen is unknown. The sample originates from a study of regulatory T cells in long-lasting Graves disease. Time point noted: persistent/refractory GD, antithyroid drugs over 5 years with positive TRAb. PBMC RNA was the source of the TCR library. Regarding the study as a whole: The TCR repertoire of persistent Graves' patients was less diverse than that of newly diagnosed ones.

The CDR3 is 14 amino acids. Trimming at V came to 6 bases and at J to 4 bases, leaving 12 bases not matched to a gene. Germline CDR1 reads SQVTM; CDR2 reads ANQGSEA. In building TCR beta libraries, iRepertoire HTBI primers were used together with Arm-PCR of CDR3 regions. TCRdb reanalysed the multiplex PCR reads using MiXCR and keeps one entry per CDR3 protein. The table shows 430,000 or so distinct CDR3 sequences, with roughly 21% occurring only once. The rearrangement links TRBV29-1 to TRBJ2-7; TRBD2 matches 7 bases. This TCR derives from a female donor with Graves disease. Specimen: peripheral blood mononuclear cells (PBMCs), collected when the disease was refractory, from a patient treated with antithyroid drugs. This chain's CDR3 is CSVGTGGRGYEQYF. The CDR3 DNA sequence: TGCAGCGTGGGGACTGGCGGGAGAGGGTACGAGCAGTACTTC.